This T cell receptor (beta chain) came from a study of blood T cell repertoires in COVID-19. At the level of the study: Specimens from acute and convalescent COVID-19 originated in the United States, Italy and Spain. The cDNA or gDNA used as material had been derived from T cells, B-cell-depleted T cells, or PBMCs.

Unmatched junction bases numbered 9, after V lost 7 bases and J lost 2 bases. From germline, CDR1 is LNHDA and CDR2 SQIVND (reference sequence). The CDR3 totals 15 residues. Original analysis: Estimation of nucleated cell counts relied on the amplification of reference gene primers. Sequenced by immunoSEQ multiplex PCR; TCRdb stores in-frame clones only, minus some. V and J calls and clone size come straight from that table; D and trimming were deduced from the DNA. Among about 190,000 clones listed, about nine tenths were seen once. The TCR comes from a man in his thirties or forties with acute or convalescent COVID-19. The chain links TRBV19 to TRBJ2-3; the match to TRBD2 covers 7 bases. The material sequenced was peripheral blood. The CDR3 protein is CASTIGAGDTDTQYF. As DNA, the CDR3 is TGTGCCAGTACCATAGGGGCGGGAGACACAGATACGCAGTATTTT.